This entry concerns a single T cell receptor beta chain. As yet, its antigen is unknown. Time point of the sample: blood at routine non-recurrence follow-up after resection. From tumor, nontumor lung or frozen PBMC, whole RNA was taken unsorted for sequencing. Each CDR3 protein gets one entry after TCRdb re-called the 5' RACE reads with MiXCR. The sample yields under 150,000 distinct CDR3 sequences, 9.5% to 14% seen once. These data originate in a study of spatial heterogeneity in lung cancer. The germline V gene encodes CDR1 KGHSH and CDR2 LQKENI. V lost 2 bases to trimming and J lost 3 bases; unmatched junction nucleotides: 3. CDR3 size: 15 residues. Findings and caveats of the study: More often at tumor resection than at routine follow-up, ubiquitous expanded tumor TCRs were detected in the blood.

The chain joins TRBV18 to TRBJ1-4, with TRBD1 identical over 7 bases. This sequence originates from a female donor with early-stage non-small cell lung cancer. Sequenced material: PBMCs, taken at follow-up. The CDR3 spells CASSPVRGPNEKLFF. CDR3 DNA: TGTGCCAGCTCACCAGTGAGGGGGCCTAATGAAAAACTGTTTTTT.